These 15 T cell receptor beta chains originate from one sample sequenced in a study of blood T cell repertoires in COVID-19. The repertoire was sequenced with immunoSEQ multiplex PCR; TCRdb's copy has only in-frame clones and lacks some. The sample carries some 350,000 clones, around 86% recorded once. Sequencing input: peripheral blood. Receptors were obtained from a human donor in a cohort sampled during active COVID-19.

The V call is TRBV19, the J call TRBJ2-3; TRBD1 aligns across 8 bases. This CDR3 has 14 amino acids. Losses at the gene ends were 10 bases for V and 1 base for J; bases not matched to a gene: 7. Germline loops: CDR1 LNHDA, CDR2 SQIVND (reference sequence). In DNA, the CDR3 is TGTGCCACTAACCCAGGGGGCGGCACAGATACGCAGTATTTT. Amino acids: CATNPGGGTDTQYF.

This chain connects TRBV10-3 to TRBJ2-5; 8 nucleotides agree with TRBD1. This CDR3 has 17 residues. Germline CDR1 reads ENHRY; CDR2 reads SYGVKD. Trimming removed 2 bases from V and 4 bases from J; junction bases left unmatched: 12. The CDR3 coding sequence is TGTGCCATCAGTGAGGAGGTGGGACAGGCTCTTCGAGAGACCCAGTACTTC. It encodes CAISEEVGQALRETQYF.

The rearrangement links TRBV3-1 (or the pseudogene TRBV3-2) to TRBJ1-2; 7 nucleotides match TRBD1. J gave up 8 bases and V 4 bases, and 19 bases lay outside the gene matches. Germline values: CDR1 LGHDT, CDR2 YNNKEL (reference sequence). This CDR3 is built from 17 residues. In DNA, the CDR3 is TGTGCCAGCAGCCGCGACAAGGGGGCCCTTTATAGAGGGGGCTACACCTTC. As protein: CASSRDKGALYRGGYTF.

The V gene is TRBV27, the J gene TRBJ1-2; tentatively, D is TRBD1 (5 bases). Germline assignment: CDR1 MNHEY and CDR2 SMNVEV (reference sequence). Trimming removed 6 bases at V and 3 bases at J, with 11 bases between. The CDR3 is 13 amino acids. The CDR3 DNA follows: TGTGCCAGCAGCCAGGGTCCCGACTATGGCTACACCTTC. Translating gives CASSQGPDYGYTF.

The chain links TRBV7-2 to TRBJ2-1, with D perhaps TRBD2 (5 bases). This CDR3 region has 15 residues. The germline V gene has CDR1 SGHTA and CDR2 FQGNSA. V was trimmed by 1 base and J by 5 bases, leaving 12 bases between them. The CDR3 loop reads CASSLVAGRNNEQFF. CDR3 DNA: TGTGCCAGCAGCTTAGTGGCGGGCCGTAACAATGAGCAGTTCTTC.

This CDR3 reads CASSFTIPGELFF. As DNA, the CDR3 is TGTGCCAGCAGCTTTACAATCCCCGGGGAGCTGTTTTTT. This sequence joins TRBV13 and TRBJ2-2; no firm D call. Trimming stripped 3 bases from V and 6 bases from J, with 8 bases between. CDR3 length: 13 amino acids. Germline V gene sequence: CDR1 PRHDT, CDR2 FYEKMQ (reference sequence).

The CDR3 coding sequence is TGTGCCAGCAGCTTAGTTCGCGGCGGGGATACGCAGTATTTT. Translation gives CASSLVRGGDTQYF. The rearrangement links TRBV7-2 to TRBJ2-3; TRBD2 is a possible D gene (5 bases). The V end was cut by 1 base, the J end by 6 bases, with 11 bases between. CDR3 length equals 14 residues. Germline values: CDR1 SGHTA, CDR2 FQGNSA.

The rearrangement uses TRBV21-1 and TRBJ2-1; the table names TRBD1, a call not compared with the DNA. TRBV21-1 is classified as a pseudogene. The CDR3 has 16 amino acids. As DNA, the CDR3 is TGTGCCAGCAGCAAAGTACCGCCCAGAAACCGAACCCCGCAGTTCTTC. Its protein product is CASSKVPPRNRTPQFF.

Here the CDR3 reads CASSQAPTGRAGNTIYF. The CDR3 DNA is TGTGCCAGCAGCCAAGCCCCGACAGGGCGGGCTGGAAACACCATATATTTT. The gene calls are TRBV3-1 (or the pseudogene TRBV3-2) and TRBJ1-3, with TRBD1 matching over 7 bases. V dropped 1 base and J dropped 2; count of bases not matched to a gene: 8. The CDR3 contains 17 residues. Looked up from germline, CDR1 is LGHDT and CDR2 is YNNKEL (reference sequence).

This rearrangement joins TRBV6-2 or TRBV6-3 to TRBJ2-3, with 7 bases aligning to TRBD2. Looked up from germline, CDR1 is MNHEY and CDR2 is SVGEGT. This CDR3 spans 13 amino acids. Trimming removed 6 bases from V and 3 bases from J; junction bases left unmatched: 3. CDR3 in amino acids: CASRPSGTDTQYF. In DNA form, the CDR3 reads TGTGCCAGCAGGCCTAGCGGAACAGATACGCAGTATTTT.

The chain joins TRBV27 to TRBJ1-6, with a tentative D call TRBD1 (5 bases). The germline V and J ends were trimmed by 6 bases and 7 bases, with 19 bases remaining between them. Germline lookup yields CDR1 MNHEY and CDR2 SMNVEV (reference sequence). There are 16 residues in the CDR3. The CDR3 region is CASRQRPGEANSPLHF. DNA of the CDR3: TGTGCCAGCAGACAAAGACCGGGGGAGGCAAATTCACCCCTCCACTTT.

V and J are TRBV2 and TRBJ1-5; TRBD1 is a possible D gene (6 bases). Germline CDR1 reads SNHLY; CDR2 reads FYNNEI. The CDR3 spans 14 residues. V lost 4 bases, J lost 2 bases, and 9 bases lay in between. The DNA for the CDR3 is TGTGCCAGCAGTGGCAGGGGAGGCAATCAGCCCCAGCATTTT. This sequence encodes CASSGRGGNQPQHF.

The chain recombines TRBV15 with TRBJ2-1, with TRBD1 identical over 7 bases. Germline-derived CDR1 and CDR2 are LNHNV and YYDKDF (reference sequence). There are 15 residues in the CDR3. The junction had 14 bases not matched to a gene; V was cut back by 6 bases and J by 9 bases. CDR3 sequence (DNA): TGTGCCACCAGGGTGGTAGGGGGCAGTGTGGGTGAGCAGTTCTTC. Its translation is CATRVVGGSVGEQFF. Using reference TRBV15 and TRBJ2-1 for the parts outside the CDR3, the full variable domain is DAMVIQNPRYQVTQFGKPVTLSCSQTLNHNVMYWYQQKSSQAPKLLFHYYDKDFNNEADTPDNFQSRRPNTSFCFLDIRSPGLGDTAMYLCATRVVGGSVGEQFFGPGTRLTVL.

This chain links TRBV19 with TRBJ1-1, with 9 bases aligning to TRBD1. CDR3 length equals 16 residues. CDR1 LNHDA and CDR2 SQIVND come from the germline V gene (reference sequence). Trimming removed 3 bases from V and 1 base from J; junction bases left unmatched: 6. The DNA of the CDR3 is TGTGCCAGTAGTATTTTGTCGGGACAGGGGAACACTGAAGCTTTCTTT. Protein product: CASSILSGQGNTEAFF.

The J gene is TRBJ1-5, the V gene TRBV6-5, with D perhaps matching TRBD1 (5 bases). The CDR3 totals 14 residues. V was clipped by 7 bases and J by 2 bases, with 12 bases between them. Germline-derived CDR1 and CDR2 are MNHEY and SVGAGI. Here the CDR3 reads CASTSSRGNQPQHF. In DNA form, the CDR3 reads TGTGCCAGCACCTCCAGCAGGGGCAATCAGCCCCAGCATTTT.